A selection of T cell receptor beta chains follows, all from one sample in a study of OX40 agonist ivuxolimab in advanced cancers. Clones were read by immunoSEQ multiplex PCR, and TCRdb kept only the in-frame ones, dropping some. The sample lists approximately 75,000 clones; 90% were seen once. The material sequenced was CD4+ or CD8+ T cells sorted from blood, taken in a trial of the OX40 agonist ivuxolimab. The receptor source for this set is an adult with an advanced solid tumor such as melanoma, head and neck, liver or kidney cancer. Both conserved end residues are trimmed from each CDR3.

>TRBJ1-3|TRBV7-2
ASSLRRQGSSGNTIY
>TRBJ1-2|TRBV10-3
AIRPDRAANYGYT
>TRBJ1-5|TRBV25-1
ASSGQGDQPQH
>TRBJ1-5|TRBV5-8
ASSADRALGPQH
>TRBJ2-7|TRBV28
ASSTGTSPYEQY
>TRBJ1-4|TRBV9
ASSSAGKAYEKLF
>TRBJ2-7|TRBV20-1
SARMGEQY
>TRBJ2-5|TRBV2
ASRGGLTLETQY
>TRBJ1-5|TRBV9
ASSFGPSNQPQH
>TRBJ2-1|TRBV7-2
ASSRGGTDNEQF
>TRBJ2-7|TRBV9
ASSVDGLATYEQY
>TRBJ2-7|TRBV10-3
AISDTQSSYEQY
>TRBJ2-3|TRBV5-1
ASSSGTSGRADTQY
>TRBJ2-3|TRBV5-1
ASSSLAGTDTQY
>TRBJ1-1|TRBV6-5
ASSLQGGTEAF
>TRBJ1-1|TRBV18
ASSPRQDGNTEAF
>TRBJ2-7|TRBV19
ASRRDTQGLYEQY
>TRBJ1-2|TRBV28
ASSRPDRFDGYT
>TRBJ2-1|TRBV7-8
ASSPPGLGNNEQF
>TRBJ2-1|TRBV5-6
ASSSGAGSSYNEQF
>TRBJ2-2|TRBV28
ATLPERNTGELF
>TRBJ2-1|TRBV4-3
ASSQVPAATGEQF
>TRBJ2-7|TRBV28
ASSLEGRSHEQY
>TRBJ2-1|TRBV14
ASSTGVGNEQF
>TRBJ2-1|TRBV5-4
ASNVGGNSYNEQF
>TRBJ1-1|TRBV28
ASWTHSTGGNTEAF
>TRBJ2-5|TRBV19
ASSSLAGEETQY
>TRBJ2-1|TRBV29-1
SVDPGGREQF
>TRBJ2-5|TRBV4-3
ASSRSTGEETQY
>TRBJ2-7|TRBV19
ASSRTPGGYEQY
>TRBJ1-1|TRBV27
ASSPPEWGHEAF
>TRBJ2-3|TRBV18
ASSPGGGSADTQY
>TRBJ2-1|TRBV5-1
ASSYVPYNEQF
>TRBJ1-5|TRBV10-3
AISGGDGGLGPQH
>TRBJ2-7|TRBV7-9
ASSFFHEQY
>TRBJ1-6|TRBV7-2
ASSSAGTGSSPLH
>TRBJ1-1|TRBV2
ASSVQGARTEAF
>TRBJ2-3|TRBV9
ASSVDGTGSTDTQY
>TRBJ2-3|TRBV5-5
ASSLVAQISTDTQY
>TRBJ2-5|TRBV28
ASSLLGYQETQY
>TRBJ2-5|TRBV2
ASSGRETQY
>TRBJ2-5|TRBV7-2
ASSSPTEETQY
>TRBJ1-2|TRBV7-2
ASSLGSPAPMYYT
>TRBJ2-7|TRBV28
ASSLILKSDEQY
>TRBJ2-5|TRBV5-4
ASSQVRGADRETQY
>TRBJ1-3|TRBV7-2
ASSSDETGSGNTIY
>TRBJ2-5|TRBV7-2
ASSSGLAGETQY
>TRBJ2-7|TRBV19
ASSGQDGYEQY
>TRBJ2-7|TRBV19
ASSPSGTQRKKQY
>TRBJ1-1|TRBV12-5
ASGLGQLNTEAF
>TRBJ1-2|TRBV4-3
ASSQGRWGYT
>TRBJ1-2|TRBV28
ASSLESHVMLDYGYT